A single sample is the source of the 21 T cell receptor beta chains below, sequenced in a study of CD4 T cells in relation to SARS-CoV-2 and coronaviruses. Clones were sequenced by immunoSEQ multiplex PCR, and TCRdb holds only the in-frame ones, with some missing. The profile covers 20,000 to 25,000 clones, with approximately 68% appearing a single time and roughly 19% taken by the ten largest. For these TCRs, the target antigens are not known. Unexposed donor CD4+ T cells date from about 2011-2018, before the COVID-19 pandemic. After 10 to 11 days of culture, CD4+ T cells were isolated. The sequenced sample consisted of CD4+ T cells from PBMCs, cultured in vitro. Source of these receptors: a human donor in good health.

This chain connects TRBV7-2 to TRBJ2-5; D possibly matches TRBD1 or TRBD2 (5 bases each). V dropped 5 bases and J dropped 7 bases, with 20 bases sitting between them. The CDR3 has 15 residues. Germline lookup yields CDR1 SGHTA and CDR2 FQGNSA. CDR3 residues: CASSPGTGRLGTQYF. CDR3 nucleotide sequence: TGTGCCAGCAGCCCAGGGACCGGCCGGTTGGGGACCCAGTACTTC.

This chain connects TRBV7-9 to TRBJ1-6; D unclear. Germline loops: CDR1 SEHNR, CDR2 FQNEAQ (reference sequence). Deletions cut 2 bases from V and 10 bases from J, with 6 bases between. The CDR3 runs 12 residues. The CDR3 loop is CASSLTGSPLHF. The CDR3 coding sequence is TGTGCCAGCAGCTTAACGGGGTCACCCCTCCACTTT.

The rearrangement uses TRBV10-1 and TRBJ2-2; D is unresolved. The CDR3 has 20 amino acids. Trimming took 0 bases from V and 6 from J, leaving 26 bases between them. Germline assignment: CDR1 WNHNN and CDR2 SYGVQD (reference sequence). CDR3 sequence: CASSESLTRSPAPSPGELFF. CDR3 nucleotide sequence: TGCGCCAGCAGTGAGTCGTTGACAAGATCCCCCGCCCCTTCCCCCGGGGAGCTGTTTTTT.

This chain uses TRBV27 with TRBJ1-1; 7 bases map to TRBD1. The CDR3 extends over 18 amino acids. The germline gives CDR1 MNHEY, CDR2 SMNVEV (reference sequence). V was clipped by 1 base and J by 0 bases; unmatched bases: 11. CDR3 protein: CASSLWPPGGILNTEAFF. CDR3 nucleotides: TGTGCCAGCAGTTTATGGCCACCAGGGGGGATTTTGAACACTGAAGCTTTCTTT.

This sequence joins TRBV11-3 and TRBJ2-2, with 12 bases matching TRBD2. The CDR3 extends over 18 amino acids. With V trimmed by 1 base and J by 1 base, 4 bases remained unmatched. Germline CDR1 is SGHNT and CDR2 is YENEEA. The CDR3 nucleotides read TGTGCCAGCAGCTTAGGCCCACTAGCGGGAGGGAACACCGGGGAGCTGTTTTTT. Its protein product is CASSLGPLAGGNTGELFF.

This clone turned up a few times. The chain employs TRBV7-7 and TRBJ2-6; possibly TRBD1 for D (6 bases). Germline CDR1 is SSHAT and CDR2 is FNYEAQ (reference sequence). The CDR3 loop spans 17 amino acids. CDR3 sequence: CAIISNRESSGANVLTF. Written as DNA, the CDR3 is TGTGCTATCATTAGCAACAGGGAAAGCTCTGGGGCCAACGTCCTGACTTTC.

The chain has TRBV7-2 and TRBJ2-7; D not resolved. Trimming took off 2 bases at V and 2 bases at J, with 13 bases between the two ends. Germline loops: CDR1 SGHTA, CDR2 FQGNSA. There are 15 residues in the CDR3. DNA for the CDR3: TGTGCCAGCAGCTTAACTCTTAGCCAAGCCTACGAGCAGTACTTC. Amino acid sequence: CASSLTLSQAYEQYF.

The chain uses TRBV5-1 and TRBJ1-4; 7 nucleotides match TRBD1. This CDR3 comprises 14 residues. V trimming: 4 bases; J trimming: 5 bases; junction bases outside the gene matches: 5. CDR1 and CDR2 from the germline V gene are SGHRS and YFSETQ. The CDR3 region is CASSLGTENEKLFF. In DNA, the CDR3 is TGCGCCAGCAGCCTCGGGACAGAGAATGAAAAACTGTTTTTT.

The chain employs TRBV11-3 and TRBJ2-7; the match to TRBD1 covers 7 bases. This CDR3 comprises 14 residues. The V gene's germline CDR1 is SGHNT and CDR2 YENEEA. V was pared by 3 bases and J by 0 bases, with 2 bases of the junction left unmatched. CDR3 coding DNA: TGTGCCAGCAGCTTGGACAGGAGCTCCTACGAGCAGTACTTC. Amino acid sequence: CASSLDRSSYEQYF.

The V call is TRBV7-2, the J call TRBJ2-3, with 10 positions matching TRBD2. Germline V lookup: CDR1 SGHTA, CDR2 FQGNSA. The CDR3 totals 19 residues. Germline trimming cut 1 base from V and 5 bases from J; bases unmatched to any gene: 15. The CDR3 is CASSLVPLSGRAGKDTQYF. The CDR3 DNA follows: TGTGCCAGCAGCTTAGTTCCTCTAAGCGGGAGGGCCGGGAAAGATACGCAGTATTTT. Full variable domain (missing parts from reference TRBV7-2 and TRBJ2-3): GAGVSQSPSNKVTEKGKDVELRCDPISGHTALYWYRQSLGQGLEFLIYFQGNSAPDKSGLPSDRFSAERTGGSVSTLTIQRTQQEDSAVYLCASSLVPLSGRAGKDTQYFGPGTRLTVL.

The chain couples TRBV5-8 to TRBJ1-1; a possible D gene is TRBD1 (6 bases). The V gene's germline CDR1 is SGHTS and CDR2 YDEGEE. The germline V and J ends were trimmed by 4 bases and 7 bases, with 11 bases remaining between them. The CDR3 consists of 12 residues. CDR3 nucleotide sequence: TGTGCCAGCAGCGACAGGATCTATGAAGCTTTCTTT. This translates into CASSDRIYEAFF.

This clone was observed once. The V call is TRBV29-1, the J call TRBJ1-2, with D hard to call. The length of the CDR3 is 12 residues. From germline, CDR1 is SQVTM and CDR2 ANQGSEA. V gave up 6 bases and J gave up 7 bases, with 15 bases separating them. This chain's CDR3 is CSVAVRVRGYTF. CDR3 nucleotide sequence: TGCAGCGTCGCCGTGAGAGTTCGTGGCTACACCTTC.

In its sample, this clone ranks as large. The chain couples TRBV19 to TRBJ1-1, with D possibly matching TRBD1 (6 bases). With 1 base removed from V and 4 bases from J, the gap between germline ends came to 13 bases. The CDR3 runs 15 residues. Germline CDR1 is LNHDA and CDR2 is SQIVND (reference sequence). For the CDR3, the DNA is TGTGCCAGTAGTATAGCAGGGGCGGGGGGCACTGAAGCTTTCTTT. This codes for CASSIAGAGGTEAFF.

V is TRBV7-2 and J is TRBJ1-5; TRBD1 is a possible D gene (5 bases). Germline CDR1 and CDR2: SGHTA and FQGNSA. The V end lost 3 bases, the J end lost 1 base, and 10 bases lay between the germline ends. This CDR3 region has 15 residues. CDR3 sequence reads: CASSLGLTSNQPQHF. The CDR3 DNA reads as TGTGCCAGCAGCTTGGGACTGACAAGCAATCAGCCCCAGCATTTT.

The chain couples TRBV7-8 to TRBJ2-5; D uncertain. The V gene lost 1 base and the J gene lost 1 base, with 16 bases spanning the gap. The CDR3 sequence is 17 residues long. Per the germline V gene, CDR1 is SGHVS and CDR2 is FQNEAQ. CDR3 protein: CASSLGAQSALQETQYF. CDR3 DNA sequence: TGTGCCAGCAGCTTAGGGGCCCAGAGCGCCCTCCAAGAGACCCAGTACTTC.

CDR3 sequence reads: CASSQSGRESYEQYF. The CDR3 coding sequence is TGCGCCAGCAGCCAGTCGGGACGGGAATCCTACGAGCAGTACTTC. This chain uses TRBV4-1 with TRBJ2-7, with D perhaps TRBD1 or TRBD2 (5 bases each). Germline V gene data show CDR1 as MGHRA and CDR2 as YSYEKL. Trimming removed 3 bases at V and 1 base at J, with 13 bases between. This CDR3 spans 15 amino acids.

The rearrangement uses TRBV12-5 and TRBJ2-7; TRBD2 aligns across 10 bases. The CDR3 spans 16 residues. Trimming removed 5 bases from V and 7 bases from J; junction bases left unmatched: 14. CDR1 is LGHNT, CDR2 FRNRAP, per germline. CDR3 bases: TGTGCTAGTGGTGCCTCGACACTAGCGGGGCCAGGGGAGCAGTACTTC. Amino acids: CASGASTLAGPGEQYF.

V gene TRBV5-1 combines with J gene TRBJ2-3, with unresolved D. The CDR3 totals 12 residues. V was clipped by 3 bases and J by 2 bases, with 4 bases between them. The germline CDR1 and CDR2 sequences are SGHRS and YFSETQ. The chain's CDR3 is CASSSITDTQYF. The CDR3 DNA sequence: TGCGCCAGCAGCTCGATCACAGATACGCAGTATTTT.

This clone was detected a few times. V and J are TRBV19 and TRBJ1-3, with TRBD1 matching over 7 bases. Germline trimming cut 5 bases from V and 4 bases from J; bases unmatched to any gene: 8. There are 15 residues in the CDR3. The germline V gene encodes CDR1 LNHDA and CDR2 SQIVND (reference sequence). CDR3 in DNA: TGTGCCAGTAGTGCAGTGGAGGGGGCAGGAAACACCATATATTTT. It codes for CASSAVEGAGNTIYF.

V gene TRBV3-1 (or the pseudogene TRBV3-2) combines with J gene TRBJ2-1; 11 bases map to TRBD1. J was trimmed by 4 bases and V by 2 bases; bases with no gene match: 4. Looked up from germline, CDR1 is LGHDT and CDR2 is YNNKEL (reference sequence). The CDR3 covers 16 residues. CDR3 nucleotides: TGTGCCAGCAGCCAATCGGACAGGGGGCAGTACAATGAGCAGTTCTTC. This sequence encodes CASSQSDRGQYNEQFF.

Here the CDR3 reads CASRLGLIRTSTDTQYF. The CDR3 nucleotides are TGTGCCAGCCGACTAGGGCTGATCCGGACTAGCACAGATACGCAGTATTTT. The chain couples TRBV27 to TRBJ2-3, with a weak D call TRBD2 (6 bases). Trimming pared 8 bases from V and 0 bases from J, leaving 21 bases between. CDR3 length: 17 amino acids. Germline V gene sequence: CDR1 MNHEY, CDR2 SMNVEV (reference sequence).